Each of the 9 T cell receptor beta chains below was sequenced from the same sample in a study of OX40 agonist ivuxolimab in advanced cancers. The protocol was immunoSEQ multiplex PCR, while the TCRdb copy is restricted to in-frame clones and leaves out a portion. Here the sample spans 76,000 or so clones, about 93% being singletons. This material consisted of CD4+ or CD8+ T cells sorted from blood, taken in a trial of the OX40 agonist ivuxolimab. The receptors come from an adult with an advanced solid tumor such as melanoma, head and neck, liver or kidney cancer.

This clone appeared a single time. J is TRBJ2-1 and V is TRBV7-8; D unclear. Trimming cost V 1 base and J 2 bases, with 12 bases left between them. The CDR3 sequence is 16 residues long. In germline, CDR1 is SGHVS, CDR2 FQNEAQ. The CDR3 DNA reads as TGTGCCAGCAGCTTAGGAGGAGCGAGAACCTACAATGAGCAGTTCTTC. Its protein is CASSLGGARTYNEQFF.

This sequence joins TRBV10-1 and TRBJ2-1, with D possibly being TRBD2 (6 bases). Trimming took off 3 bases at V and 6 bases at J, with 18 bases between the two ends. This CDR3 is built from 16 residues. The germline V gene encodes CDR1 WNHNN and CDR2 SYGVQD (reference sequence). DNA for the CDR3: TGCGCCAGCAGTGACCGGACTGGCGGGCGGGGCAATGAGCAGTTCTTC. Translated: CASSDRTGGRGNEQFF.

CDR3 bases: TGTGCCAGCAGCTTAGGAGGGACAGGGGGCGTGAACACTGAAGCTTTCTTT. Its protein product is CASSLGGTGGVNTEAFF. The V and J genes are TRBV7-6 and TRBJ1-1; 12 nucleotides match TRBD1. There are 17 residues in the CDR3. Per germline, CDR1 SGHVS and CDR2 FNYEAQ. V lost 1 base to trimming and J lost 0 bases; unmatched junction nucleotides: 3.

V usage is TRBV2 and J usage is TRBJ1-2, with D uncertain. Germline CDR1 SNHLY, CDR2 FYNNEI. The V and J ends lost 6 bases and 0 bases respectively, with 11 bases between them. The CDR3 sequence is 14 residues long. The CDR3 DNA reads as TGTGCCAGCAGCGCGGCCTTAGCTAACTATGGCTACACCTTC. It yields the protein CASSAALANYGYTF.

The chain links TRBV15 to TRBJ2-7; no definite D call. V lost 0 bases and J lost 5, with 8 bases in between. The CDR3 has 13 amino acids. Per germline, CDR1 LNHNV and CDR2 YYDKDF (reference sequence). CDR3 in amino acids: CATSREPNDEQYF. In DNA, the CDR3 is TGTGCCACCAGCAGAGAACCCAATGACGAGCAGTACTTC.

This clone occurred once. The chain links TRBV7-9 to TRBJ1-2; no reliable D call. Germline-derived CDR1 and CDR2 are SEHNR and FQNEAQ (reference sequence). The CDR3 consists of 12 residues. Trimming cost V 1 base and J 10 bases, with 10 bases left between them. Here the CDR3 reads CASSLDNRDYTF. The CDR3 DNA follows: TGTGCCAGCAGCTTAGATAACAGAGACTACACCTTC.

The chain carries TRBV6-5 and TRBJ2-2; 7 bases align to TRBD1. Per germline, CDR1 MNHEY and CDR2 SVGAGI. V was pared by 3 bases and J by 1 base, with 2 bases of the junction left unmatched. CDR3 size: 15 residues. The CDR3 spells CASSYGTENTGELFF. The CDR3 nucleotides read TGTGCCAGCAGTTATGGGACAGAGAACACCGGGGAGCTGTTTTTT.

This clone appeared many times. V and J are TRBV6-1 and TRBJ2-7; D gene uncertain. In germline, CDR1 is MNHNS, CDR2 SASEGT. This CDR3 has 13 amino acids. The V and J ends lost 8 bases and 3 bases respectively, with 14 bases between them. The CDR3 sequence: CASSGTAYYEQYF. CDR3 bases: TGTGCCAGCTCCGGTACAGCGTACTACGAGCAGTACTTC.

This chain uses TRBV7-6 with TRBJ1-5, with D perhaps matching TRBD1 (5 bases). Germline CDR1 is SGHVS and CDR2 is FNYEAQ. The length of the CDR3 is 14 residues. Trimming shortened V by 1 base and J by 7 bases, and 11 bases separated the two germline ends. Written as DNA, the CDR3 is TGTGCCAGCAGCTTAGGTCAGGGAGGGCAGCCCCAGCATTTT. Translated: CASSLGQGGQPQHF.